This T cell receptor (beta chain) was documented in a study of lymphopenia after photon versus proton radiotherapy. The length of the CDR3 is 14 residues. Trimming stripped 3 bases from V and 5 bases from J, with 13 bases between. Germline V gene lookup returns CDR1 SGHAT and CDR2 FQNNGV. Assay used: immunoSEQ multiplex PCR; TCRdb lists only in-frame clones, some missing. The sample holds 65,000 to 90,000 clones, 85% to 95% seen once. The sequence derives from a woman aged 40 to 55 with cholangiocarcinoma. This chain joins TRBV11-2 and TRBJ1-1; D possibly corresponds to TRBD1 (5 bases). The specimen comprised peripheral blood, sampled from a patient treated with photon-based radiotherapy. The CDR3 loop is CASSFEGGTTEAFF. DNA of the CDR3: TGTGCCAGCAGCTTCGAGGGAGGGACGACTGAAGCTTTCTTT.